The subject of this entry is one T cell receptor beta chain. Its antigen is not known. Germline V gene lookup returns CDR1 SGDLS and CDR2 YYNGEE. The CDR3 is 14 amino acids. V was trimmed by 0 bases and J by 7 bases, leaving 11 bases between them. The data originate from a study of graft-versus-host responses after intestinal transplantation. Profiling relied on immunoSEQ multiplex PCR, and the TCRdb table lists in-frame clones only, not all of them. The sample lists 150,000 or so clones; 85% to 95% were seen once. The receptor was derived from a human donor who received an intestinal transplant. The sequencing here drew on unstimulated CD4+ T cells sorted from spleen or lymph node cells, taken before intestinal transplant. This chain connects TRBV9 to TRBJ1-5, with a tentative D call TRBD1 (5 bases). CDR3 residues: CASSVGQGSQPQHF. CDR3 in DNA: TGTGCCAGCAGCGTAGGCCAGGGAAGCCAGCCCCAGCATTTT.